Shown below are 10 T cell receptor beta chains from a single sample sequenced in a study of T cells in Graves' hyperthyroidism and ophthalmopathy. TCR beta CDR3 regions were amplified from RNA. During a first-round RT-PCR of the TCR CDR3, the HTBI primer set was used. TCRdb redid the calling of the multiplex PCR reads with MiXCR, one entry per CDR3 protein. The sample records about 500,000 distinct CDR3 sequences, more than 15% being singletons. Sequenced sample: blood. The source of these receptors is a woman under 40 with Graves' ophthalmopathy.

A few counts support this clonotype. The gene calls are TRBV4-1 and TRBJ1-1; maybe TRBD1 (6 bases). Germline V gene lookup returns CDR1 MGHRA and CDR2 YSYEKL. The CDR3 contains 14 residues. V lost 5 bases and J lost 4, with 14 bases in between. This CDR3 reads CASSTRTAGTEAFF. CDR3 DNA: TGCGCCAGCAGCACCCGGACAGCGGGCACTGAAGCTTTCTTT.

The chain recombines TRBV30 with TRBJ1-4, with D possibly matching TRBD1 (5 bases). Trimming pared 7 bases from V and 10 bases from J, leaving 31 bases between. Germline assignment: CDR1 GTSNPN and CDR2 SVGIG (reference sequence). The CDR3 contains 17 residues. The CDR3 region has the DNA TGTGCCTCCCAATCCGGGGCCCGGGCCCTGGGAAAGGGAAAACTGTTTTTT. Encoded protein: CASQSGARALGKGKLFF.

In its sample, this clonotype was seen many times. The V call is TRBV29-1, the J call TRBJ2-3; TRBD2 aligns across 11 bases. The germline V gene has CDR1 SQVTM and CDR2 ANQGSEA. Trimming cost V 8 bases and J 3 bases; bases outside gene matches: 7. The CDR3 runs to 14 residues. In DNA form, the CDR3 reads TGCAGCATTTTAGCGGGAGGGCCGACAGATACGCAGTATTTT. Translated: CSILAGGPTDTQYF.

This clonotype has a count of ten or more. The chain links TRBV13 to TRBJ2-5, with TRBD2 matching over 9 bases. The CDR3 consists of 19 residues. Germline CDR1 PRHDT, CDR2 FYEKMQ (reference sequence). The V and J ends lost 0 bases and 2 bases, in that order; junction bases with no gene match: 13. CDR3 sequence: CASSLGGLAGPPGQETQYF. The CDR3 region has the DNA TGTGCCAGCAGCTTAGGCGGCCTAGCGGGACCCCCTGGGCAAGAGACCCAGTACTTC. Together with reference TRBV13 and TRBJ2-5, the CDR3 gives the full variable domain: AAGVIQSPRHLIKEKRETATLKCYPIPRHDTVYWYQQGPGQDPQFLISFYEKMQSDKGSIPDRFSAQQFSDYHSELNMSSLELGDSALYFCASSLGGLAGPPGQETQYFGPGTRLLVL.

This clonotype was seen a few times. The chain has TRBV6-1 and TRBJ2-5, with 7 bases that match TRBD2. The CDR3 has 14 residues. Per germline, CDR1 MNHNS and CDR2 SASEGT. The V and J ends lost 5 bases and 5 bases, in that order; junction bases with no gene match: 8. In nucleotides, the CDR3 is TGTGCCAGCAGTTGGGGGGGGAAGATGGAGACCCAGTACTTC. This gives the protein CASSWGGKMETQYF.

This clonotype occurred many times. This sequence joins TRBV30 and TRBJ1-2; D call uncertain. The CDR3 spans 11 residues. The V gene's germline CDR1 is GTSNPN and CDR2 SVGIG (reference sequence). The V end was cut by 0 bases, the J end by 7 bases, with 6 bases between. CDR3 amino acids: CAWSVRSGYTF. The CDR3 DNA reads TGTGCCTGGAGTGTTAGGTCTGGCTACACCTTC.

This clonotype was seen a handful of times. The chain links TRBV27 to TRBJ2-1; 8 nucleotides agree with TRBD2. J gave up 4 bases and V 7 bases, and 9 bases lay outside the gene matches. In germline, CDR1 is MNHEY, CDR2 SMNVEV (reference sequence). The CDR3 has 15 amino acids. The CDR3 region is CASKELADVYNEQFF. The CDR3 DNA follows: TGTGCCAGCAAGGAACTAGCGGACGTTTACAATGAGCAGTTCTTC.

In its sample, this clonotype was seen many times. V and J are TRBV19 and TRBJ2-1; the D gene is possibly TRBD1 (5 bases). The CDR3 length is 15 residues. Germline V gives CDR1 LNHDA, CDR2 SQIVND (reference sequence). V was trimmed by 3 bases and J by 7 bases, leaving 16 bases between them. CDR3 coding DNA: TGTGCCAGTAGTATGAGGCAGGGTCAAAGGAATGAGCAGTTCTTC. It codes for CASSMRQGQRNEQFF.

This clonotype occurred many times. The chain combines TRBV27 with TRBJ2-2; a possible D gene is TRBD2 (6 bases). The germline gives CDR1 MNHEY, CDR2 SMNVEV (reference sequence). Trimming removed 4 bases from V and 1 base from J, with 13 bases in between. The CDR3 spans 16 residues. CDR3: CASSSRYSGNTGELFF. CDR3 in DNA: TGTGCCAGCAGTTCCCGTTATAGCGGGAACACCGGGGAGCTGTTTTTT.

This clonotype was detected many times. The chain uses TRBV6-2 or TRBV6-3 and TRBJ2-1, with TRBD2 matching 12 bases. The CDR3 extends over 19 amino acids. The V gene's germline CDR1 is MNHEY and CDR2 SVGEGT. Trimming cost V 2 bases and J 1 base; bases outside gene matches: 9. This CDR3 reads CASSYVLAGGARSYNEQFF. CDR3 bases: TGTGCCAGCAGTTACGTTCTAGCGGGAGGGGCCCGTTCCTACAATGAGCAGTTCTTC.